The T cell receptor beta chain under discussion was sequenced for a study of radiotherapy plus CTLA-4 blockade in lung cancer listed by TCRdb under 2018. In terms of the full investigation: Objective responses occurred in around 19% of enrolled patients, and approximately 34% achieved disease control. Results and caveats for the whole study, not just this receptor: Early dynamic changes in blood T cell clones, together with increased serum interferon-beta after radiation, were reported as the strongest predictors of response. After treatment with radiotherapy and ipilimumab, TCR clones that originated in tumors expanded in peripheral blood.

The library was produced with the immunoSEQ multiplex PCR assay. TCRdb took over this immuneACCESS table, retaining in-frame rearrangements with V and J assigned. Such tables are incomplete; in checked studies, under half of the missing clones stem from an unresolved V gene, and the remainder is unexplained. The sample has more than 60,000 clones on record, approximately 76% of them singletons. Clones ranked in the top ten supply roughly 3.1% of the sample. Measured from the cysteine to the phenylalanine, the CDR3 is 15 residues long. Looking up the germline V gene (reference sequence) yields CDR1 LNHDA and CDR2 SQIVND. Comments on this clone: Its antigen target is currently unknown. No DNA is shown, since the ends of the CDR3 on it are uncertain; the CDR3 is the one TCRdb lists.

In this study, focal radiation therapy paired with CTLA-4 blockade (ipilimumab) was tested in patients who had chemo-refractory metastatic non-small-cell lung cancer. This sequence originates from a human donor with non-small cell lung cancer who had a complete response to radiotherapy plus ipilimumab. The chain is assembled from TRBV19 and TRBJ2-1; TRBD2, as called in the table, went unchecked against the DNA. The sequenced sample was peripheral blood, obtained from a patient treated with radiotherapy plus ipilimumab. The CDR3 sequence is CASTSGTSSSNEQFF.